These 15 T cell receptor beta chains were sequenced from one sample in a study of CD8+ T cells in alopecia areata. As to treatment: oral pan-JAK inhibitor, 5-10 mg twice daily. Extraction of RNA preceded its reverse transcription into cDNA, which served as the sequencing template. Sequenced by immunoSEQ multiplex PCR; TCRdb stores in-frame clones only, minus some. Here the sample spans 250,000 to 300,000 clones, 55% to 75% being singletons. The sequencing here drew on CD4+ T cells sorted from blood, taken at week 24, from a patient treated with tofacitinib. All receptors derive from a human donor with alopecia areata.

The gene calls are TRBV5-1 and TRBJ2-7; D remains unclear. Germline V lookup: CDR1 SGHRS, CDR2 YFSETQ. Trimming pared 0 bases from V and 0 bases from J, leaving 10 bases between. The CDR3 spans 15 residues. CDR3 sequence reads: CASSLDARASYEQYF. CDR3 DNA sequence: TGCGCCAGCAGCTTGGACGCAAGGGCCTCCTACGAGCAGTACTTC.

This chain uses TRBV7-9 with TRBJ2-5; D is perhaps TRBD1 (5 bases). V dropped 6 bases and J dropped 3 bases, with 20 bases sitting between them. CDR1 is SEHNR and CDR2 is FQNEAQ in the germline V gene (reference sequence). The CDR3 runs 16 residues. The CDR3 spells CASRPTDSDFEETQYF. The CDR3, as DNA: TGTGCCAGCAGACCAACCGACAGCGACTTTGAAGAGACCCAGTACTTC.

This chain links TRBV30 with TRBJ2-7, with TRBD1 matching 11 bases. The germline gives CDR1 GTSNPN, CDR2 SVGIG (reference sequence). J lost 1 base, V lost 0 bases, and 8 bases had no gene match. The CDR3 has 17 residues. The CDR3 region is CAWSVGQGAFGSYEQYF. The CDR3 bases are TGTGCCTGGAGTGTTGGACAGGGGGCATTTGGGTCCTACGAGCAGTACTTC.

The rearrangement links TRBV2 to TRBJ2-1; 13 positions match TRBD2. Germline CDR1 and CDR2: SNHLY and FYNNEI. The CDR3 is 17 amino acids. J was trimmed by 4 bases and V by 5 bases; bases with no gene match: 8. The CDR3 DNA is TGTGCCAGCAGTCGGACTAGCGGGGGACTACTTTACAATGAGCAGTTCTTC. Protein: CASSRTSGGLLYNEQFF.

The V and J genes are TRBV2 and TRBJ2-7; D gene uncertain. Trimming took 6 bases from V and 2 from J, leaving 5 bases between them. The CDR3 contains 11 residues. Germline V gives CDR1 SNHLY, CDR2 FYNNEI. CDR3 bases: TGTGCCAGCAGGCAAGCCTACGAGCAGTACTTC. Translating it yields CASRQAYEQYF.

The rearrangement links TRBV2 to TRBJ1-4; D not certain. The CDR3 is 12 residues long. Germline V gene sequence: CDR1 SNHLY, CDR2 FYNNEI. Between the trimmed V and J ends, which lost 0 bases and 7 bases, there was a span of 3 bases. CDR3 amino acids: CASSEAGEKLFF. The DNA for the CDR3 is TGTGCCAGCAGTGAAGCGGGTGAAAAACTGTTTTTT.

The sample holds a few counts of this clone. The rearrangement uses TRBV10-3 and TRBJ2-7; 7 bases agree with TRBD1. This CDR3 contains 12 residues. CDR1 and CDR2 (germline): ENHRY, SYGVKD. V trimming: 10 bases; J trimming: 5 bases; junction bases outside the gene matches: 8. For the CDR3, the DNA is TGTGCCACCTCGACAGGGACCAACGAGCAGTACTTC. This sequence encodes CATSTGTNEQYF.

The CDR3 coding sequence is TGCAGCGTTGAATTAAGAGGGTCTCGTGGCTACACCTTC. Translated, it gives CSVELRGSRGYTF. This rearrangement joins TRBV29-1 to TRBJ1-2; D is uncertain. This CDR3 contains 13 residues. The ends were cut back, 2 bases at V and 7 bases at J, with 14 bases in the middle. The germline V gene encodes CDR1 SQVTM and CDR2 ANQGSEA.

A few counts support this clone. CDR3 DNA: TGTGCCAGCAGTTTTTCAAGGGTGTCCGAAGAGACCCAGTACTTC. It codes for CASSFSRVSEETQYF. The chain couples TRBV4-2 to TRBJ2-5, with unresolved D. This CDR3 comprises 15 residues. The V end lost 6 bases, the J end lost 3 bases, and 17 bases lay between the germline ends. Germline CDR1 reads LGHNA; CDR2 reads YNFKEQ.

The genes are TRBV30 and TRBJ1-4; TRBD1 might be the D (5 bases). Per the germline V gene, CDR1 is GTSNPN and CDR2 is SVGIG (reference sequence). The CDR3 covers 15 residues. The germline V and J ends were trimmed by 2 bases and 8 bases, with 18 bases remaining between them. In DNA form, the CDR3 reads TGTGCCTGGAGTAGGGGACCGACCAAATTCGAAAAACTGTTTTTT. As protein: CAWSRGPTKFEKLFF.

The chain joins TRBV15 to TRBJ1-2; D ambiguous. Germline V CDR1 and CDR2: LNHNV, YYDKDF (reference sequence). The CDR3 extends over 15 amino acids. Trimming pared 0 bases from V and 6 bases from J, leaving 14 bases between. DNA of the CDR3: TGTGCCACCAGCAGAGAGCCCCCACTCCACCATGGCTACACCTTC. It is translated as CATSREPPLHHGYTF.

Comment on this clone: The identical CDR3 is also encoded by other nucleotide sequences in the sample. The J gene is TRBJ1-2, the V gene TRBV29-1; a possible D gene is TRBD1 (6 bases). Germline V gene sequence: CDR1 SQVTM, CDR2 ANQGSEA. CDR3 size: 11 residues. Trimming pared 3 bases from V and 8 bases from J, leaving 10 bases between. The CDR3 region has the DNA TGCAGCGTTGAGTCAGGGGACGGCTACACCTTC. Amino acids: CSVESGDGYTF. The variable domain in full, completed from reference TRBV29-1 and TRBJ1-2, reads SAVISQKPSRDICQRGTSLTIQCQVDSQVTMMFWYRQQPGQSLTLIATANQGSEATYESGFVIDKFPISRPNLTFSTLTVSNMSPEDSSIYLCSVESGDGYTFGSGTRLTVV.

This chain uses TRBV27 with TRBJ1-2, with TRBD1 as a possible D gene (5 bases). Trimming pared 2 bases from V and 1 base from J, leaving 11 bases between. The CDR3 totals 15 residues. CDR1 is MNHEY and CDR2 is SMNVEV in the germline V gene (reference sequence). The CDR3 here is CASSLSQGFNYGYTF. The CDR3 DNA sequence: TGTGCCAGCAGTTTAAGTCAGGGTTTTAACTATGGCTACACCTTC.

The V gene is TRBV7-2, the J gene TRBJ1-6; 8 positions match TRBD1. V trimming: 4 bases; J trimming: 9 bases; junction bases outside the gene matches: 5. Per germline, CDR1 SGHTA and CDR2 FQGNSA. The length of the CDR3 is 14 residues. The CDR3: CASSSRQGISPLHF. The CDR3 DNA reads TGTGCCAGCAGCTCGCGACAGGGGATTTCACCCCTCCACTTT.

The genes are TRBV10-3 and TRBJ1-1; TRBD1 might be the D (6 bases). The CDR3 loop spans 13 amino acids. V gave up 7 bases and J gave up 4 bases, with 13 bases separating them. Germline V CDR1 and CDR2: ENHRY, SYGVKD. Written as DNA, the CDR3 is TGTGCCATCAAGGCAGGGGACGGCACTGAAGCTTTCTTT. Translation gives CAIKAGDGTEAFF.